This record looks at one TCR beta chain sequence and its context. The target of this receptor is not known. Per-nucleotide qualities are absent, and no much larger clonotype sits a single base away. The V and J ends are trimmed by 3 bases and 5 bases, leaving 12 bases between them. The CDR3 numbers 14 residues from cysteine through phenylalanine. Of the read, only the CDR3 DNA is kept; its 42 bases are in frame from base 1. According to the germline V gene, CDR1 reads SGDLS and CDR2 reads YYNGEE. Receptors were amplified or captured by the immunoSEQ multiplex PCR assay. For the multiplex PCR, a mixture combining 60 forward primers for TCR Vbeta segments and 13 reverse primers for TCR Jbeta segments was used. A multiplex PCR assay on genomic DNA amplified the CDR3 region of rearranged TCR beta genes. On the Illumina HiSeq System, the amplified TCR beta libraries were sequenced as 87-base-pair reads. In the original analysis: A later analysis tallied 75 million to 95 million unique TCR beta chains across the 660 or so repertoires, and some 10 million of those chains were shared by two or more donors. Raw reads were error-corrected and collapsed into unique sequences by a nearest-neighbor algorithm in which closely related sequences were merged to remove PCR and sequencing errors. V, D and J gene segments were assigned by aligning CDR3 sequences to IMGT reference sequences. For a sequence to be retained, at least a six-nucleotide match to both a V gene segment and a J gene segment was required. A rearrangement counted as productive if the CDR3 had no stop codons and remained in frame with V and J, and every other rearrangement counted as non-productive. CDR3 was defined according to IMGT convention as the region running from the second conserved V-encoded cysteine to the conserved J-encoded phenylalanine. Sequences without an unambiguous match to a single V gene segment were excluded from the earlier analysis of approximately 560 of the donors. An earlier analysis of several hundred of the donors called V segments functional above 56.7% productive rearrangements and segregating when the between-donor standard deviation exceeded 5%. A statistical classification framework was developed to diagnose cytomegalovirus status using the catalog of TCR beta chain sequences. In a later analysis, V and J genes were assigned by comparing TCR nucleotide sequences against IMGT/GENE-DB human TR gene sequences. The TCRdist pipeline was used in a later analysis to assign CDR3 sequences and most-parsimonious VDJ recombination scenarios. A later analysis defined each TCR beta chain by its CDR3 amino acid sequence plus V-gene family, and excluded reads lacking a unique V-gene family. In a later analysis, 500 to 650 highly shared, low-generation-probability nucleotide sequences were removed to address suspected cross-contamination and a sequencing artifact. In a later analysis, a clonal expansion index for each public chain was calculated from normalized within-repertoire ranks of inferred template counts. Generation probabilities in a later analysis came from a VDJ recombination model fitted to out-of-frame rearrangements, and those results were checked against IGoR. In a later analysis, hypergeometric tests were used to score TCR-TCR, TCR-HLA and TCR-CMV co-occurrence, with a repertoire-size bias correction applied to TCR pairs. To estimate false discovery rates, a later analysis permuted the HLA or CMV assignments 20 times. In a later analysis, co-occurring TCRs were grouped with DBSCAN, and TCRdist sequence similarity was added when clustering was performed within HLA-allele-positive subsets. Repertoires with fewer than 30,000 or more than 120,000 public chains, plus five repertoires with anomalous nucleotide sharing, were excluded from co-occurrence clustering. The clones in this table, taken by TCRdb from immuneACCESS, are in-frame only. Not every clone is retained; where verified, under half of the shortfall comes from an unresolved V gene, and the cause of the rest is unknown. The DNA was the basis for D and trimming; V, J and clone size are from that table. Across this sample there are about 210,000 clones, with roughly 84% seen only once. The ten largest clones capture roughly 0.26% of the sample.

This record comes from a study of cytomegalovirus exposure and HLA in healthy donors listed by TCRdb under 2017. The study in broad terms: An earlier analysis of approximately 590 of the donors reported roughly 270 Gb of sequence data and around 120 million unique TCR beta sequences from 150 million to 200 million T cells. Approximately 300 gigabases of sequencing data and some 85 million unique TCR sequences were included in an early release covering 550 to 800 HLA-typed donors. Among the approximately 420 genotyped donors, around 81% belonged to the genetic ancestry cluster associated with self-reported Caucasian donors. The study was designed to test whether signatures of past pathogen exposure could be identified by cataloging public T cell receptors. The study used immunosequencing to profile the T cell repertoires of 600 to 850 subjects and linked those repertoires to cytomegalovirus serostatus. Along with the approximately 650-subject first cohort, a separate validation cohort of around 120 different subjects was used. High-throughput TCR immunosequencing, statistical association of individual TCRs with disease status, and machine learning were combined to predict cytomegalovirus infection status. A later analysis re-examined previously published TCR beta repertoires from about 700 donors and added high-resolution HLA genotyping to investigate patterns of TCR occurrence. In the later analysis, no new phenotypic data were used to find candidate immune exposures; instead, reliance was placed on TCR beta sequences and their occurrence across donors. In an earlier analysis of 500 to 650 of the donors, high-throughput TCR beta sequencing was used to judge whether each TCR beta V gene segment behaved as functional or pseudogenic. Donor age, sex, ethnicity and CMV serostatus were compiled together with the repertoire data. Genome-wide SNP genotypes for about 65% of the roughly 670 donors were used in a later genetic analysis, which treated that subset as a discovery cohort. All discovery cohort repertoires had been generated on a single sequencing platform. Class I and class II HLA loci were covered by the typing at four-digit resolution. The number of typed donors differed by locus: roughly 629-630 for A, B, C, DRB1 and DQB1; approximately 520 for DQA1; around 610 for DPA1; and 400 to 480 for DPB1. Four to six DR-DQ haplotypes were handled as single units for association and clustering, since linkage in the cohort was strong. Among 300 to 450 genotyped donors of the cohort, an average of approximately 240,000 unique TCR beta nucleotide sequences were sequenced per donor, approximately 20% of them non-productive.

In total, 500 to 700 healthy bone marrow donors made up the cohort. All cohort members were sampled while nominally healthy, although unrecorded immune exposures were likely present. The donor tested CMV seronegative, placing the donor among the 300 to 450 seronegative members of the cohort. Every donor gave a peripheral blood sample, and the peripheral blood mononuclear cells from that sample were used for TCR beta sequencing. The Qiagen DNeasy Blood Extraction Kit was used to extract genomic DNA from the blood cell samples. Study-wide findings and limitations: Correlated functional status among segregating V segments might be attributable to linkage disequilibrium, but an unknown experimental factor could not be ruled out. Compared with equally common non-associated chains, HLA-associated TCR beta chains in a later analysis were more clonally expanded and had lower generation probabilities. Because counts were too low, roughly 16 rarely observed V segments, including chromosome 9 orphons, were excluded from the earlier analysis of around 590 of the donors. Compared with the roughly 670-donor mean, donors in an Asian-associated ancestry cluster had fewer N-insertions in productive TCRs, according to a later genetic analysis. The study gave a list of around 170 TCR beta chains associated with cytomegalovirus. Some IMGT-functional V segments, including TRBV6-2 and TRBV6-3, could not be distinguished by the 87-base-pair reads and were therefore excluded. In vitro tests confirmed that a few of the cytomegalovirus-associated TCR beta chains recognize cytomegalovirus antigens. In an earlier analysis of 587 of the donors, most TCR beta V segments appeared in productive rearrangements about 87% or about 30% of the time, broadly matching IMGT annotations. Most TCR sequences were observed very rarely across donors, whereas some public TCRs were present in many individuals. HLA typing was unavailable for some donors at each locus, so association tests used only the typed subset. Strong co-occurrence of HLA alleles, especially DR and DQ, made assigning TCR associations to individual alleles difficult. A later analysis found that most CMV-associated TCR beta chains appeared HLA-restricted, with HLA associations seemingly driven largely by CMV exposure. Specific HLA alleles were associated with over 15,000 TCR beta sequences at a false discovery rate of 0.05 in a later analysis. Roughly uniform sequencing depth across donors was assumed in presence/absence analyses, although this assumption may not hold. It was suggested by the authors that the approach could potentially be generalized to other disease states and immunological phenotypes. A further reported finding was that TCR beta sequences accurately predicted the HLA-A and HLA-B alleles for most subjects in the first cohort. In a later analysis, the rate of TCR association differed among HLA loci, with DRB1 alleles having the most associated TCRs and HLA-C alleles having the fewest. In this cohort, only TCR beta chains were sequenced, and detectable features were limited by the absence of alpha or paired-chain data. Immune exposure information for the cohort was limited to CMV serostatus. In a later genetic analysis, a missense DCLRE1C variant was associated with V-gene and J-gene trimming of TCR beta chains, and the association was replicated in an independent cohort. A cluster of highly shared sequence variants was judged likely to represent a technical artifact of the sequencing pipeline. Several of the top co-occurrence clusters appeared to be linked to parvovirus B19, influenza, CMV and Epstein-Barr virus, according to a later analysis. The classifier was reported to diagnose cytomegalovirus status with high specificity and sensitivity in both the original and validation cohorts.

The chain employs TRBV9 and TRBJ2-1, with TRBD2 tentatively as D gene (5 bases match). The specimen sequenced was PBMCs. The TCR sequence derives from a girl aged 2-10 years in good health and CMV-seronegative. Here the CDR3 is given as CASSAKERNNEQFF. The sequenced DNA is TGTGCCAGCAGCGCAAAAGAGCGGAACAATGAGCAGTTCTTC.